This note documents a single TCR beta chain sequence. Profiling relied on immunoSEQ multiplex PCR, and the TCRdb table lists in-frame clones only, not all of them. The sample shows some 290,000 clones, 65% to 90% of them seen only once. This sample was taken from a study of blood T cell repertoires in COVID-19. The V end lost 3 bases, the J end lost 3 bases, and 13 bases lay between the germline ends. The CDR3 consists of 15 residues. Germline CDR1 and CDR2: LNHDA and SQIVND (reference sequence). The sequencing input was peripheral blood. J is TRBJ2-3 and V is TRBV19, with D possibly TRBD2 on 6 matching bases. This sequence originates from a woman aged 55-69 years with active or convalescent COVID-19. This CDR3 is CASSIVHAGTDTQYF. In nucleotides, the CDR3 is TGTGCCAGTAGTATTGTACACGCGGGAACAGATACGCAGTATTTT.